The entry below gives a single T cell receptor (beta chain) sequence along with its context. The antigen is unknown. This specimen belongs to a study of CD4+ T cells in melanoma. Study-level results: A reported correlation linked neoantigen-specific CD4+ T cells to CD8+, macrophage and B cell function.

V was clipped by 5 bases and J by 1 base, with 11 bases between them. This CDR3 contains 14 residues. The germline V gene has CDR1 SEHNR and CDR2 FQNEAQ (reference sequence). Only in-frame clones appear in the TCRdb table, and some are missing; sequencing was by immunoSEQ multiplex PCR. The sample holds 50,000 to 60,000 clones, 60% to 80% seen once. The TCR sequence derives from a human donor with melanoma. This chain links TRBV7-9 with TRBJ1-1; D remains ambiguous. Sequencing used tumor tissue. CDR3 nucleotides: TGTGCCAGCAGCCCGCAAGGCGGGAACACTGAAGCTTTCTTT. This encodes CASSPQGGNTEAFF. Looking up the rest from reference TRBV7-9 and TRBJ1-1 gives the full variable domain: DTGVSQNPRHKITKRGQNVTFRCDPISEHNRLYWYRQTLGQGPEFLTYFQNEAQLEKSRLLSDRFSAERPKGSFSTLEIQRTEQGDSAMYLCASSPQGGNTEAFFGQGTRLTVV.